This section outlines one T cell receptor beta chain sequence together with its context. Its target is not known. These data belong to a study of blood T cells in healthy people across ages. Study as a whole: Template-switching capture recovered about one barcoded beta molecule per two T cells. The study, taken as a whole, reports: Higher naive T cell percentage went strongly together with higher TCR beta diversity. With donor CMV status unknown, expanded clonotype changes were possibly confounded. Calculation of diversity from one million T cells yielded estimates considered to be underestimates.

The second PCR ran about 6 to 11 cycles with a sample-barcoded 5' primer and J-beta primers. Using its own MiXCR run on the 5' RACE reads, TCRdb lists one record per CDR3 protein. In the table there are about a million distinct CDR3 sequences, roughly 52% of which are singletons. Sequenced input: blood. This clonotype was sampled from a man aged 25 to 45 in good health.

CDR3 sequence reads: CASSPGGLAGGVKNIQYF. The DNA of the CDR3 is TGTGCCAGCAGCCCCGGGGGACTAGCGGGAGGAGTCAAAAACATTCAGTACTTC. The chain joins TRBV3-1 to TRBJ2-4, with 15 bases lining up with TRBD2. This CDR3 is 18 amino acids long. The V gene's germline CDR1 is LGHDT and CDR2 YNNKEL (reference sequence). Germline trimming cut 4 bases from V and 3 bases from J; bases unmatched to any gene: 7. The whole variable domain, filled in from reference TRBV3-1 and TRBJ2-4, reads DTAVSQTPKYLVTQMGNDKSIKCEQNLGHDTMYWYKQDSKKFLKIMFSYNNKELIINETVPNRFSPKSPDKAHLNLHINSLELGDSAVYFCASSPGGLAGGVKNIQYFGAGTRLSVL.